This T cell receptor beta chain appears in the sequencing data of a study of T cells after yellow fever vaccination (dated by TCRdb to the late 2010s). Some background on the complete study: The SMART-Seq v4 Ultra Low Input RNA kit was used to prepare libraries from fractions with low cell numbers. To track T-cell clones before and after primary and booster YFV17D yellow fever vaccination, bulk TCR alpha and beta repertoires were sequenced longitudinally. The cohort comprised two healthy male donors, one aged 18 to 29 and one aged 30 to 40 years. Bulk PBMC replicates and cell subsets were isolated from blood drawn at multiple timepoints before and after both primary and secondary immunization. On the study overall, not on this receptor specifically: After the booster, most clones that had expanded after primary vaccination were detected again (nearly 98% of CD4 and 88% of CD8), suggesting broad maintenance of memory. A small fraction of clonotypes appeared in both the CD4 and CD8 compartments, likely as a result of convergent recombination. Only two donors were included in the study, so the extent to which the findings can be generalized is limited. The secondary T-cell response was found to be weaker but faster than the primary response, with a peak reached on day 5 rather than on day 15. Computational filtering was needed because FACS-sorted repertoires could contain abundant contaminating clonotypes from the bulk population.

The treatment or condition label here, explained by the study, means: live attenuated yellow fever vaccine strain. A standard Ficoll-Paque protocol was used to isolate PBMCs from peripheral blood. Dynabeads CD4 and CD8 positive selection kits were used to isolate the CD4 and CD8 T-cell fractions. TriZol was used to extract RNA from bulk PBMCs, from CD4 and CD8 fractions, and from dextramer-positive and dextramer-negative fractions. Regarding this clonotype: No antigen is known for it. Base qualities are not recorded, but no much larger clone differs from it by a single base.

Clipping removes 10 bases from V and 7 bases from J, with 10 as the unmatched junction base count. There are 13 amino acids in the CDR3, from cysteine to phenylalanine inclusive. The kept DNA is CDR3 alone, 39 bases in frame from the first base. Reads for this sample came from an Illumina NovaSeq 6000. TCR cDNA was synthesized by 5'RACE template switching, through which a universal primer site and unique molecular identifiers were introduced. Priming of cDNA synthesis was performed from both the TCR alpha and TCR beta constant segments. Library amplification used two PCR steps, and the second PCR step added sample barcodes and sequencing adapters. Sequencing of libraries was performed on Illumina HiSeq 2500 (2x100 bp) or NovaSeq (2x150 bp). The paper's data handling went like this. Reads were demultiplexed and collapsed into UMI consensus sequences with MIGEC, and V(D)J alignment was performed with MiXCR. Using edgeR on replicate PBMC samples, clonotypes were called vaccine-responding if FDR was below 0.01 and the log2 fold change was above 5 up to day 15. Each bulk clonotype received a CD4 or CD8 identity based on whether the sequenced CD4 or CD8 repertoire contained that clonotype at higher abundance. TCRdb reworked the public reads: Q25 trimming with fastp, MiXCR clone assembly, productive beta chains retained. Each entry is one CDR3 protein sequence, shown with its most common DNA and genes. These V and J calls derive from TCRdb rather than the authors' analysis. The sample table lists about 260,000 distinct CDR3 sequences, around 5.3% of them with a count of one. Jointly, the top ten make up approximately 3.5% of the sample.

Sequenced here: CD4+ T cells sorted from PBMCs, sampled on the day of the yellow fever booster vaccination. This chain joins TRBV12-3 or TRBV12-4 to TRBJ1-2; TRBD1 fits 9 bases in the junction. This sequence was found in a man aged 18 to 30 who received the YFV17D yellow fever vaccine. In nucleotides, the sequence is TGTGCCACACATCACAGGGGGCAGGGTGGCTACACCTTC. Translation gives CATHHRGQGGYTF.